This T cell receptor (beta chain) was profiled in a study of OX40 agonist ivuxolimab in advanced cancers. Using immunoSEQ multiplex PCR, the repertoire was profiled, and TCRdb retains in-frame clones only, with some absent. The table lists around 70,000 clones, approximately 80% of them singletons. There are 15 residues in the CDR3. The ends lost 5 bases at V and 3 bases at J; junction bases unmatched: 9. The germline CDR1 and CDR2 sequences are SGHVS and FQNEAQ. The TCR was taken from an adult with an advanced solid tumor such as melanoma, head and neck, liver or kidney cancer. The V and J genes are TRBV7-8 and TRBJ2-7; 8 nucleotides match TRBD2. The material sequenced was CD4+ or CD8+ T cells sorted from blood, taken in a trial of the OX40 agonist ivuxolimab. CDR3 nucleotide sequence: TGTGCCAGCAGCCAAGTGGCGGGAGGTGACTACGAGCAGTACTTC. It yields the protein CASSQVAGGDYEQYF.